The rows below give T cell receptor beta chains drawn from one sample of a study of regulatory T cells in long-lasting Graves disease. TCRdb reprocessed the multiplex PCR reads via MiXCR and lists one record per CDR3 protein. The sample includes hundreds of thousands of distinct CDR3 sequences, 13% seen only once; the top ten take roughly a tenth. This sample was shared with a second study, whose subject was T cells in Graves' hyperthyroidism and ophthalmopathy.

The sequencing used peripheral blood mononuclear cells (PBMCs), collected at new diagnosis, from a patient treated with antithyroid drugs. The receptors come from a man aged 25-45 years with Graves disease. Both conserved end residues are part of each CDR3. The order of the fields is clone size, V gene, CDR3 length, J gene, D gene, CDR3 DNA, CDR3 protein. D genes are given only for firm matches. The size field is filled for only some rows; it gives once, few, many or a size class.

size: .; V: TRBV3-1; length: 14; J: TRBJ2-5; D: .; DNA: TGTGCCAGCAGCCGGGCGGGACTGGGGGAGACCCAGTACTTC; CDR3: CASSRAGLGETQYF
size: many; V: TRBV11-3; length: 15; J: TRBJ2-3; D: TRBD1; DNA: TGTGCCAGCAGCCTGAGAGGGGGCGCGACAGATACGCAGTATTTT; CDR3: CASSLRGGATDTQYF
size: many; V: TRBV14; length: 15; J: TRBJ2-3; D: .; DNA: TGTGCCAGCAGCCAAAAGCGTTTCCGCACAGATACGCAGTATTTT; CDR3: CASSQKRFRTDTQYF
size: .; V: TRBV6-5; length: 15; J: TRBJ2-7; D: TRBD2; DNA: TGTGCCAGCAGTTACCGGGCGGGAGGCTCCTACGAGCAGTACTTC; CDR3: CASSYRAGGSYEQYF
size: many; V: TRBV7-3; length: 13; J: TRBJ2-3; D: .; DNA: TGTGCCAGCAGCTTAGGGTTGTTAGATACGCAGTATTTT; CDR3: CASSLGLLDTQYF
size: many; V: TRBV20-1; length: 15; J: TRBJ2-5; D: .; DNA: TGCAGTGCTAGAGATGCGCAGGGTTCGCAAGAGACCCAGTACTTC; CDR3: CSARDAQGSQETQYF
size: many; V: TRBV30; length: 13; J: TRBJ1-5; D: .; DNA: TGTGCCTGGGCTCGGGGGGGAGATCAGCCCCAGCATTTT; CDR3: CAWARGGDQPQHF
size: many; V: TRBV5-1; length: 14; J: TRBJ2-7; D: TRBD1; DNA: TGCGCCAGTAGAGAACCGGGACAGTTCTACGAGCAGTACTTC; CDR3: CASREPGQFYEQYF
size: few; V: TRBV4-1; length: 14; J: TRBJ1-4; D: TRBD1; DNA: TGCGCCAGCAGCCAAGGACAGGGTCGCGATAAGCTGTTTTTT; CDR3: CASSQGQGRDKLFF
size: many; V: TRBV4-1; length: 11; J: TRBJ2-4; D: .; DNA: TGCGCCAGCAGCCAAAACGGCATTCAGTACTTC; CDR3: CASSQNGIQYF
size: few; V: TRBV27; length: 15; J: TRBJ1-6; D: TRBD1; DNA: TGTGCCAGCAGTTTTAATGGGGACAGAAACTCACCCCTCCACTTT; CDR3: CASSFNGDRNSPLHF
size: few; V: TRBV20-1; length: 15; J: TRBJ2-1; D: .; DNA: TGCAGTGCTAGAGAGGGCGGAGTACTCTGGAATGAGCAGTTCTTC; CDR3: CSAREGGVLWNEQFF
size: many; V: TRBV27; length: 17; J: TRBJ2-1; D: TRBD1; DNA: TGTGCCAGCAGTTCGCCAACCGGGACAGAGCACCTCAATGAGCAGTTCTTC; CDR3: CASSSPTGTEHLNEQFF
size: .; V: TRBV18; length: 14; J: TRBJ2-1; D: .; DNA: TGTGCCAGCTCACCAAATTGGGGCCGAAATGAGCAGTTCTTC; CDR3: CASSPNWGRNEQFF
size: .; V: TRBV12-5; length: 13; J: TRBJ2-3; D: TRBD2; DNA: TGTGCTAGTGGTCTGGGGGGGGGAGATACGCAGTATTTT; CDR3: CASGLGGGDTQYF
size: .; V: TRBV18; length: 14; J: TRBJ2-7; D: .; DNA: TGTGCCAGCTCGCCCGAGACCGCTTCCTACGAGCAGTACTTC; CDR3: CASSPETASYEQYF
size: few; V: TRBV10-3; length: 13; J: TRBJ2-3; D: TRBD2; DNA: TGTGCCATCAAGGGACTAGAACCAGATACGCAGTATTTT; CDR3: CAIKGLEPDTQYF
size: .; V: TRBV5-1; length: 13; J: TRBJ2-5; D: TRBD1; DNA: TGCGCCAGCAGTACAGGGGACCAAGAGACCCAGTACTTC; CDR3: CASSTGDQETQYF
size: many; V: TRBV20-1; length: 13; J: TRBJ2-2; D: TRBD1; DNA: TGCAGTGCTAGAGGACAGGGAAAGGGGGAGCTGTTTTTT; CDR3: CSARGQGKGELFF
size: few; V: TRBV10-1; length: 13; J: TRBJ2-1; D: .; DNA: TGCGCCAGCAGTGAGTCGGCCTACAATGAGCAGTTCTTC; CDR3: CASSESAYNEQFF
size: many; V: TRBV2; length: 13; J: TRBJ2-7; D: .; DNA: TGTGCCAGCAGTGAAGCGTGGGCCGGCGAGCAGTACTTC; CDR3: CASSEAWAGEQYF
size: many; V: TRBV10-3; length: 17; J: TRBJ1-2; D: TRBD1; DNA: TGTGCCATCAGTGAGTCGACCCCCAATCGACAGGGCTCGGGCTACACCTTC; CDR3: CAISESTPNRQGSGYTF
size: many; V: TRBV6-1; length: 16; J: TRBJ2-3; D: TRBD1; DNA: TGTGCCAGCAGTCGACCCACGGGACAGGGGACAGATACGCAGTATTTT; CDR3: CASSRPTGQGTDTQYF
size: many; V: TRBV7-2; length: 15; J: TRBJ2-3; D: TRBD2; DNA: TGTGCCAGCACATACTCGGGACTAGCAACAGATACGCAGTATTTT; CDR3: CASTYSGLATDTQYF
size: many; V: TRBV2; length: 17; J: TRBJ2-1; D: TRBD1; DNA: TGTGCCAGCAGGACAATATACCGGGACAGGGGGCGCGATGAGCAGTTCTTC; CDR3: CASRTIYRDRGRDEQFF
size: many; V: TRBV11-2; length: 20; J: TRBJ2-1; D: .; DNA: TGTGCCAGCAGTCAGGGGACAGCCCTGAAGCGGGAGAACTCCTACAATGAGCAGTTCTTC; CDR3: CASSQGTALKRENSYNEQFF
size: .; V: TRBV6-1; length: 16; J: TRBJ2-1; D: TRBD2; DNA: TGCGCCAGCAGGGACGGCAGCGGGAGGGCCTACAATGAGCAGTTCTTC; CDR3: CASRDGSGRAYNEQFF
size: many; V: TRBV11-2; length: 14; J: TRBJ2-3; D: TRBD2; DNA: TGTGCCAGCAGCCAGACTAGCGACACAGATACGCAGTATTTT; CDR3: CASSQTSDTDTQYF
size: many; V: TRBV6-1; length: 12; J: TRBJ2-4; D: .; DNA: TGTGCCAGCGGTGCACTTTGGGACATTCAGTACTTC; CDR3: CASGALWDIQYF
size: many; V: TRBV11-2; length: 13; J: TRBJ1-5; D: TRBD1; DNA: TGTGCCAGCAGCTTGCGACAGGGGGAACCCCAGCATTTT; CDR3: CASSLRQGEPQHF
size: many; V: TRBV29-1; length: 11; J: TRBJ2-7; D: .; DNA: TGCAGCGGCCGACAGGATACCGAGCAGTACTTC; CDR3: CSGRQDTEQYF
size: many; V: TRBV12-3/TRBV12-4; length: 14; J: TRBJ2-5; D: .; DNA: TGTGCCAGCAGTTTAGGTCAGAGGGGGGAGACCCAGTACTTC; CDR3: CASSLGQRGETQYF
size: few; V: TRBV11-2; length: 18; J: TRBJ1-5; D: .; DNA: TGTGCCAGCAGCTTAGGGACTCAGGGATTACATAGCAATCAGCCCCAGCATTTT; CDR3: CASSLGTQGLHSNQPQHF
size: few; V: TRBV11-3; length: 16; J: TRBJ2-1; D: TRBD2; DNA: TGTGCCAGCAGCTTAGCCGGGACTAGCGGGATCAATGAGCAGTTCTTC; CDR3: CASSLAGTSGINEQFF
size: .; V: TRBV20-1; length: 15; J: TRBJ2-4; D: .; DNA: TGCAGTGCTAGAGGTGTACAGGGTGCCAAAAACATTCAGTACTTC; CDR3: CSARGVQGAKNIQYF
size: many; V: TRBV2; length: 15; J: TRBJ1-4; D: .; DNA: TGTGCCAGCAGAACCTCAGTGATAACTAATGAAAAACTGTTTTTT; CDR3: CASRTSVITNEKLFF
size: .; V: TRBV20-1; length: 13; J: TRBJ1-2; D: TRBD1; DNA: TGCAGTGCCCAGGGACAGAGCAACTATGGCTACACCTTC; CDR3: CSAQGQSNYGYTF
size: .; V: TRBV5-6; length: 12; J: TRBJ1-1; D: TRBD1; DNA: TGTGCCAGCAGCCTAGGGGACAGGGAAGCTTTCTTT; CDR3: CASSLGDREAFF
size: many; V: TRBV20-1; length: 14; J: TRBJ1-4; D: .; DNA: TGCAGTGCTAGTGACGAAACAGGGTTTGAAAAACTGTTTTTT; CDR3: CSASDETGFEKLFF
size: few; V: TRBV27; length: 15; J: TRBJ1-2; D: .; DNA: TGTGCCAGCAGTTTATCGAGTACAGGGTGGTATGGCTACACCTTC; CDR3: CASSLSSTGWYGYTF
size: many; V: TRBV12-3/TRBV12-4; length: 14; J: TRBJ2-7; D: .; DNA: TGTGCCAGCAGTTTACGGCGGGCCTTCTACGAGCAGTACTTC; CDR3: CASSLRRAFYEQYF
size: .; V: TRBV30; length: 15; J: TRBJ1-5; D: .; DNA: TGTGCCTGGAGTCCCGATCGAGGGGGTAGGCAGCCCCAGCATTTT; CDR3: CAWSPDRGGRQPQHF
size: .; V: TRBV5-1; length: 14; J: TRBJ2-7; D: TRBD1; DNA: TGCGCCAGCAGCTCCGGGACAGGGCTTTACGAGCAGTACTTC; CDR3: CASSSGTGLYEQYF
size: .; V: TRBV6-1; length: 12; J: TRBJ1-3; D: .; DNA: TGTGCCAGCCGGACCTCTGGAAACACCATATATTTT; CDR3: CASRTSGNTIYF
size: many; V: TRBV5-1; length: 14; J: TRBJ2-1; D: .; DNA: TGCGCCAGCAGCTCAGGGGGGGGGTACAATGAGCAGTTCTTC; CDR3: CASSSGGGYNEQFF
size: .; V: TRBV29-1; length: 12; J: TRBJ2-5; D: .; DNA: TGCAGCGCTAAACAGGGACGCGAGACCCAGTACTTC; CDR3: CSAKQGRETQYF
size: many; V: TRBV15; length: 14; J: TRBJ2-1; D: .; DNA: TGTGCCACCAGCAGAGAGGATTGGGGGAATGAGCAGTTCTTC; CDR3: CATSREDWGNEQFF
size: many; V: TRBV12-3/TRBV12-4; length: 14; J: TRBJ2-1; D: .; DNA: TGTGCCAGCAGTCTCACTAGCAGTAACAATGAGCAGTTCTTC; CDR3: CASSLTSSNNEQFF
size: .; V: TRBV19; length: 15; J: TRBJ2-2; D: .; DNA: TGTGCCAGTATTGTGGGGCACGGAGGGAACGGGGAGCTGTTTTTT; CDR3: CASIVGHGGNGELFF
size: many; V: TRBV30; length: 11; J: TRBJ1-1; D: .; DNA: TGTGCCTGGAGTAGTGGGACTGAAGCTTTCTTT; CDR3: CAWSSGTEAFF
size: few; V: TRBV3-1; length: 14; J: TRBJ1-4; D: .; DNA: TGTGCCAGCATCGATTGGGGGGCTGGCGGAAAACTGTTTTTT; CDR3: CASIDWGAGGKLFF
size: many; V: TRBV20-1; length: 15; J: TRBJ2-7; D: TRBD2; DNA: TGCAGTGCACCGAGGGTAGCGGGAGCCCCCTACGAGCAGTACTTC; CDR3: CSAPRVAGAPYEQYF
size: .; V: TRBV10-2; length: 10; J: TRBJ2-2; D: .; DNA: TGCGCCAGCAGTGAGGGGGAGCTGTTTTTT; CDR3: CASSEGELFF
size: many; V: TRBV29-1; length: 13; J: TRBJ2-5; D: .; DNA: TGCAGCACCCCCGGGCAGAGCGAAGAGACCCAGTACTTC; CDR3: CSTPGQSEETQYF
size: .; V: TRBV6-1; length: 13; J: TRBJ2-1; D: .; DNA: TGTGCCAGCAGCCCAAGCGAATCTAATGAGCAGTTCTTC; CDR3: CASSPSESNEQFF